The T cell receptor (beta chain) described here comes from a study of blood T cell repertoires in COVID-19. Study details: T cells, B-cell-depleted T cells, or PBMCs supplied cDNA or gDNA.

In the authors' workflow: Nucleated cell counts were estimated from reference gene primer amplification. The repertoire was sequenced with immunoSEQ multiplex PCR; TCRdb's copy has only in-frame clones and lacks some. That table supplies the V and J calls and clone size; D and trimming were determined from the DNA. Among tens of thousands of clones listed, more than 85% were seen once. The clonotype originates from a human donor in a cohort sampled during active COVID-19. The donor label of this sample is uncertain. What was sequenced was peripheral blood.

CDR3 sequence: CASSRTSVTGELFF. DNA of the CDR3: TGTGCCAGCTCACGGACTAGCGTCACCGGGGAGCTGTTTTTT. The chain links TRBV16 to TRBJ2-2; 9 nucleotides match TRBD2. The trim removed 8 bases at V and 4 bases at J, leaving 5 bases unmatched. The germline CDR1 and CDR2 sequences are KGHSY and FQNENV. The CDR3 runs to 14 residues.